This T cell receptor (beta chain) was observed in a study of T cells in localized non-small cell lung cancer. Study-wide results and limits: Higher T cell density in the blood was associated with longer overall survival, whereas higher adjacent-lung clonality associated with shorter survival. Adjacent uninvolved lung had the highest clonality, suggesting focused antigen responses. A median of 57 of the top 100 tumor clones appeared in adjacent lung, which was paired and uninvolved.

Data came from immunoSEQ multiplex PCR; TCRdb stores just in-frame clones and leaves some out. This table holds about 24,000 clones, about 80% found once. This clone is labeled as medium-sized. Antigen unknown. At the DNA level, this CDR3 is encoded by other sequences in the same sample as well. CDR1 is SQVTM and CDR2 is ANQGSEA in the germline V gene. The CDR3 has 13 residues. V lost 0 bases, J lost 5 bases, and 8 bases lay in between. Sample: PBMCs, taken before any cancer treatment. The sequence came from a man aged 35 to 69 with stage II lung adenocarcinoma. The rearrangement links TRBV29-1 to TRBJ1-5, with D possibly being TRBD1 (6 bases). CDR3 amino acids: CSVEEDRYQPQHF. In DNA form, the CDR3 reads TGCAGCGTTGAAGAGGACAGATATCAGCCCCAGCATTTT.